This TCR beta chain was documented in a study of T cell responses to AZD1222 COVID-19 vaccine (dated by TCRdb to about 2021). Describing the broader study: A total of 233 trial participants underwent TCR sequencing, of whom some 210 received two doses of AZD1222 and approximately 25 received two doses of the MenACWY control vaccine. Trial participants were enrolled into age subgroups of 18-55, 56-69 and 70-plus years, which contained about 150, 27 and 61 TCR-sequenced participants, respectively.

V is cut back by 5 bases and J by 2 bases, with 1 base in the junction unmatched. The CDR3 runs 13 amino acids, cysteine and phenylalanine included. Left in the record is the CDR3 DNA by itself, 39 bases read in frame from the first base. The time point label of this sample denotes: about 28 days (+/-7) after the second vaccine dose. AZD1222 recipients whose second dose came at about 4 weeks and those whose second dose came at about 12 weeks were combined into one group, since spike-specific TCR depth and breadth did not differ between the two schedules. Vaccinee samples came from UK trials COV001 and COV002, including a single-blind randomized controlled phase 2/3 trial of AZD1222 (ChAdOx1 nCoV-19) in healthy adults. For TCRbeta chain sequencing, PBMC samples were collected from trial participants at day 0 and at day 28 after the second dose. Overall study results and their limits: In the small 56-69-year group, the increase in depth fell short of significance, most likely because of low power. Because no day 14 peak-response samples were available, repertoires were characterized only after the peak T cell response. Most participants were white British and females outnumbered males, and the authors suggested that clonal diversity may have been underestimated. After two AZD1222 doses, both the breadth and the depth of spike-specific TCRs were significantly higher than at day 0 and than in MenACWY recipients. Conclusions about previously exposed vaccinees were limited because only a handful of AZD1222 recipients were SARS-CoV-2 seropositive at baseline. Nearly half of unique spike-specific TCRs reportedly recognized epitopes outside regions mutated in the B.1.351 and B.1.1.7 variants. The whole spike protein was spanned by vaccine-associated CD4 TCRs, and dominant responses were seen in regions 160-218 and 743-854.

Regarding this clone: The antigen this receptor binds is unknown. No per-base quality is available; no much larger clone lies one base away.

The CDR3 regions of human TCRbeta chains were analyzed by immunosequencing. As for the authors' bioinformatics: Repertoire TCRs were matched against a reference library of SARS-CoV-2-specific TCRs generated with the MIRA antigen-specificity platform. Breadth was defined as the fraction of unique TCRs that were SARS-CoV-2-associated, and depth was defined as the fraction of total T cells that were SARS-CoV-2-associated. Using the MIRA data, each spike-specific TCR was assigned both to the spike region to which the TCR was reactive and to a CD4 or CD8 class. Log10-transformed breadth and depth values were compared by one-way ANOVA with Sidak's multiple comparisons tests. The table was pulled from immuneACCESS by TCRdb, which kept in-frame rearrangements only. Such tables lose some clones; where checked, under half of the loss comes from unresolved V genes, and the rest has no known cause. That table supplies the V and J calls and clone size; D and trimming were determined from the DNA. The sample table records 160,000 or so clones; about 92% of these occur just once. The ten largest clonotypes hold 0.9% to 1.2% of the sample.

The sequences come from peripheral blood, collected 28 days after the second AZD1222 dose. The TCR sequence derives from an adult who received the AZD1222 COVID-19 vaccine. Recombination linked TRBV12-3 or TRBV12-4 to TRBJ1-1, and 8 bases in between align with TRBD1. The nucleotides read TGTGCCAGCAGTGACAGGGGCAACACTGAAGCTTTCTTT. It encodes CASSDRGNTEAFF.